The source of this T cell receptor (beta chain) is a study of T-cell reconstitution after alpha-beta-depleted transplantation in children. Unique molecular identifiers were used in preparing the TCRbeta library. TCRdb itself ran the PCR reads through MiXCR, one entry per CDR3 protein. The sample records around 530,000 distinct CDR3 sequences, 32% being singletons. Trimming pared 4 bases from V and 5 bases from J, leaving 11 bases between. The CDR3 runs to 13 residues. Per the germline V gene, CDR1 is SGHTA and CDR2 is FQGTGA. This clonotype was recorded a few times. The sequences come from PBMCs from the stem cell graft donor, collected from the stem cell graft. J is TRBJ2-5 and V is TRBV7-3; D unclear. This sequence was found in a human donor who donated a stem cell graft to a child with aplastic anemia. CDR3 nucleotides: TGTGCCAGCAGCTCTACGAGACTGGAGACCCAGTACTTC. Amino acids: CASSSTRLETQYF.